Shown below are 8 T cell receptor beta chains from a single sample sequenced in a study of molecular identifiers for immune sequencing clone quantification (dated by TCRdb to between 2018 and 2020). Library generation was performed with PCR. Data came from an Illumina HiSeq 4000. The public reads were reanalyzed by TCRdb: fastp trimming at Q25, MiXCR alignment, in-frame beta chains only. Rows are unified per CDR3 protein, each entry keeping the most common DNA and genes. The table for this sample lists 490,000 or so distinct CDR3 sequences; 20% to 25% of them were counted only once. 0.7% to 1% of the sample goes to the ten largest clones. The sequencing input was naive CD8+ T cells from blood, with Jurkat cell RNA spiked in. In the paper's terms, the cell subset or site label means: FACS-sorted CD8+CD4-CCR7+CD45RA+ naive T cells. The receptor set was obtained from a human donor in good health. Some libraries in this study had Jurkat cell RNA spiked in.

This clonotype was recorded at least ten times. The chain is built from TRBV4-3 and TRBJ2-7, with D possibly TRBD1 on 5 matching bases. The CDR3 totals 15 residues. Germline V CDR1 and CDR2: LGHNA, YSLEER. Between the trimmed V and J ends, which lost 5 bases and 0 bases, there was a span of 14 bases. CDR3 protein: CASSFSDTNSYEQYF. CDR3 sequence (DNA): TGCGCCAGCAGCTTTTCGGACACAAACTCCTACGAGCAGTACTTC.

The CDR3 DNA reads TGTGCCAGCAGTTACAGGGCCGGGGACACTGAAGCTTTCTTT. The encoded protein is CASSYRAGDTEAFF. The J gene is TRBJ1-1, the V gene TRBV6-2 or TRBV6-3; D not certain. Germline values: CDR1 MNHEY, CDR2 SVGEGT. This CDR3 comprises 14 residues. Trimming pared 2 bases from V and 3 bases from J, leaving 10 bases between.

With regard to this clonotype: Its ends do not fully match the called genes, so a read error is possible. V gene TRBV19 combines with J gene TRBJ1-1, with D perhaps matching TRBD1 (6 bases). CDR1 and CDR2 from the germline V gene are LNHDA and SQIVND (reference sequence). The CDR3 loop spans 15 amino acids. The chain's CDR3 is CASRPGGRATTGAFF. DNA of the CDR3: TGTGCCAGTAGACCGGGGGGGCGAGCGACTACTGGAGCTTTCTTT.

Notes on this clonotype: A much larger clone differs by one base, so this may be a read error. The V gene is TRBV29-1, the J gene TRBJ2-2, with 7 bases lining up with TRBD1. V lost 0 bases to trimming and J lost 2 bases; unmatched junction nucleotides: 6. The germline V gene has CDR1 SQVTM and CDR2 ANQGSEA. The CDR3 consists of 16 residues. The CDR3 nucleotides read TGCAGCGTTGAAGATAGGGGACAGACCAACACCGGGGAGCTGTTTTTT. Translation gives CSVEDRGQTNTGELFF.

This clonotype was observed at least ten times. V and J are TRBV7-9 and TRBJ2-3; D is ambiguous. Germline V gene data show CDR1 as SEHNR and CDR2 as FQNEAQ (reference sequence). Between the trimmed V and J ends, which lost 5 bases and 0 bases, there was a span of 15 bases. The CDR3 is made up of 16 amino acids. The CDR3 DNA follows: TGTGCCAGCAGCATCGATGCGGCGGTTAGCACAGATACGCAGTATTTT. Its translation: CASSIDAAVSTDTQYF.

This clonotype was recorded a few times. The rearrangement uses TRBV4-1 and TRBJ2-1; D may match TRBD1 or TRBD2 (6 bases each). Per germline, CDR1 MGHRA and CDR2 YSYEKL. The V gene lost 0 bases and the J gene lost 11 bases, with 11 bases spanning the gap. The CDR3 contains 13 residues. This CDR3 reads CASSQEGGFQQFF. The CDR3, as DNA: TGCGCCAGCAGCCAAGAAGGGGGGTTTCAGCAGTTCTTC.

As for this clonotype: This may be a read error: a much more frequent sequence differs by one nucleotide. This CDR3 is missing its conserved last phenylalanine or tryptophan, likely due to a read error. The J gene is TRBJ1-2, the V gene TRBV6-5; D gene ambiguous. CDR1 MNHEY and CDR2 SVGAGI come from the germline V gene. The CDR3 runs 11 residues. Trimming stripped 8 bases from V and 5 bases from J, with 9 bases between. CDR3 amino acids: CASGLSYGYTS. For the CDR3, the DNA is TGTGCCAGCGGACTAAGTTATGGCTACACCTCC.

This clonotype came up many times. CDR3 protein: CASRTRGPMRKLFF. The CDR3 region has the DNA TGTGCCAGCAGGACCAGGGGGCCCATGCGAAAACTGTTTTTT. J is TRBJ1-4 and V is TRBV11-2, with 8 nucleotides matching TRBD1. J was trimmed by 10 bases and V by 6 bases; bases with no gene match: 10. Germline V gives CDR1 SGHAT, CDR2 FQNNGV. The CDR3 is 14 residues long.